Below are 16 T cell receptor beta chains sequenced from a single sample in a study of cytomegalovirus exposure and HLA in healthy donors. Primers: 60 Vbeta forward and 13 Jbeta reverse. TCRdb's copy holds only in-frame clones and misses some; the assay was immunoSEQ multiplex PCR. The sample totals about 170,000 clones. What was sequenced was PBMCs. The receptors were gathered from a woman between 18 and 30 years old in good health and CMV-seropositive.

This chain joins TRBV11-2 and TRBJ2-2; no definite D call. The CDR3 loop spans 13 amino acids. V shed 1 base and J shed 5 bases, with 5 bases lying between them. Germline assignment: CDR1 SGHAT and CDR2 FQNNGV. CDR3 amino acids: CASSLGVTGELFF. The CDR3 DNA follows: TGTGCCAGCAGCTTAGGAGTTACCGGGGAGCTGTTTTTT.

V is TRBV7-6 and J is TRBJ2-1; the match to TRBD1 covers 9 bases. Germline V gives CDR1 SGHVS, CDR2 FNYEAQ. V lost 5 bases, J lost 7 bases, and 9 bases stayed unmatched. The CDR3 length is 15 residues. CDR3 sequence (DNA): TGTGCCAGCAGCCCACAGGGGGCGTGGGGGAATGAGCAGTTCTTC. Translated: CASSPQGAWGNEQFF.

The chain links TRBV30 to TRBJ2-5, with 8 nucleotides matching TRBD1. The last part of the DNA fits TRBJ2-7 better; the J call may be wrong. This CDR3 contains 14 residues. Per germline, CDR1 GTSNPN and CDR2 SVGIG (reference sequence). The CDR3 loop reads CAWATGGFSYEQYF. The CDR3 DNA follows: TGTGCCTGGGCCACAGGGGGTTTCTCCTACGAGCAGTACTTC.

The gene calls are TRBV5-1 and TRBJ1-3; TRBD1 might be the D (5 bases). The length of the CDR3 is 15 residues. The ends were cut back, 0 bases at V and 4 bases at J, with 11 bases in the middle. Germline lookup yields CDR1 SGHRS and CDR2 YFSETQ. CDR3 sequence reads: CASSLEGRDGNTIYF. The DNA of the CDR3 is TGCGCCAGCAGCTTGGAGGGGAGGGACGGAAACACCATATATTTT.

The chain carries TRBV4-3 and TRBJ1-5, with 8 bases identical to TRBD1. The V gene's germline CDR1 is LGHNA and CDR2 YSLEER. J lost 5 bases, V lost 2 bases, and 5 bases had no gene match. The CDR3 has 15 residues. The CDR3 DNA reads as TGCGCCAGCAGCCAAAACCGGGACAGGTATCAGCCCCAGCATTTT. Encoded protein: CASSQNRDRYQPQHF.

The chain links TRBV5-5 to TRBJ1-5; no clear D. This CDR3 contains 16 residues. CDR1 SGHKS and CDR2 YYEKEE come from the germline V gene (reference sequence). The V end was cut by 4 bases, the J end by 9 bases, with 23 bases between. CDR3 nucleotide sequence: TGTGCCAGCAGCCCCCAGGCCGACACCCCGAGTTGGCCCCAGCATTTT. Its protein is CASSPQADTPSWPQHF.

The CDR3 DNA sequence: TGTGCCTGGAGTGTAACAGGGACCTACACCTTC. Protein: CAWSVTGTYTF. The chain uses TRBV30 and TRBJ1-2; TRBD1 is a possible D gene (6 bases). V lost 0 bases, J lost 10 bases, and 9 bases lay in between. CDR3 length equals 11 residues. CDR1 and CDR2 from the germline V gene are GTSNPN and SVGIG (reference sequence).

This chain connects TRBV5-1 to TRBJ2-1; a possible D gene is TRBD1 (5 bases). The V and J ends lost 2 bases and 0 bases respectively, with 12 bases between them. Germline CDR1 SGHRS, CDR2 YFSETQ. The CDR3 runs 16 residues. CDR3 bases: TGCGCCAGCAGCTTCCTTACAGGAAGCTCCTACAATGAGCAGTTCTTC. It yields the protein CASSFLTGSSYNEQFF.

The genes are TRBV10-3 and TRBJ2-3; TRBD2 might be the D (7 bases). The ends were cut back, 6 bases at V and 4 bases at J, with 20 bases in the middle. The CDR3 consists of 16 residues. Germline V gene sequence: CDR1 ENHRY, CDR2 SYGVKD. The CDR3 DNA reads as TGTGCCATCAGGGACCCTATGGGCGGGGGCGCAGATACGCAGTATTTT. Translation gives CAIRDPMGGGADTQYF.

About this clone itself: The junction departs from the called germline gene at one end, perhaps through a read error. The CDR3 loop reads CASSEGLAITDTQYF. CDR3 bases: TGTGCTAGCAGCGAAGGACTAGCAATCACAGATACGCAGTATTTT. The chain employs TRBV7-7 and TRBJ2-3; TRBD2 aligns across 8 bases. The CDR3 length is 15 residues. In germline, CDR1 is SSHAT, CDR2 FNYEAQ (reference sequence). The whole variable domain, remainder taken from reference TRBV7-7 and TRBJ2-3, is GAGVSQSPRYKVTKRGQDVTLRCDPISSHATLYWYQQALGQGPEFLTYFNYEAQPDKSGLPSDRFSAERPEGSISTLTIQRTEQRDSAMYRCASSEGLAITDTQYFGPGTRLTVL.

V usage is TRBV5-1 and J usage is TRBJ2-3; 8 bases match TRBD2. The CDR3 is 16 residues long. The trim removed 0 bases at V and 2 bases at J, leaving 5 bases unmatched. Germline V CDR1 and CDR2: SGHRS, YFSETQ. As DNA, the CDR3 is TGCGCCAGCAGCTTGGCCCTAGCGGGCGACACAGATACGCAGTATTTT. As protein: CASSLALAGDTDTQYF.

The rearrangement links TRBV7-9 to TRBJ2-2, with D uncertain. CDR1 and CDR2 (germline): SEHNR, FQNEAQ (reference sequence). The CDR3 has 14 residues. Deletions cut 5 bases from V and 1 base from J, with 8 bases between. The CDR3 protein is CASSASGNTGELFF. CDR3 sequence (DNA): TGTGCCAGCAGCGCCTCGGGGAACACCGGGGAGCTGTTTTTT. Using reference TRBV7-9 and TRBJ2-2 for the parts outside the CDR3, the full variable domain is DTGVSQNPRHKITKRGQNVTFRCDPISEHNRLYWYRQTLGQGPEFLTYFQNEAQLEKSRLLSDRFSAERPKGSFSTLEIQRTEQGDSAMYLCASSASGNTGELFFGEGSRLTVL.

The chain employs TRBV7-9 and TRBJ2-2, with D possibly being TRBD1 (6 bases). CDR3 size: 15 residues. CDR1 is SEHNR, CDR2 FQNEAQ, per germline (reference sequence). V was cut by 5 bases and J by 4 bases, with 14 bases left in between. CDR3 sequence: CASSEQGSGTGELFF. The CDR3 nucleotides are TGTGCCAGCAGCGAGCAGGGGTCGGGCACCGGGGAGCTGTTTTTT.

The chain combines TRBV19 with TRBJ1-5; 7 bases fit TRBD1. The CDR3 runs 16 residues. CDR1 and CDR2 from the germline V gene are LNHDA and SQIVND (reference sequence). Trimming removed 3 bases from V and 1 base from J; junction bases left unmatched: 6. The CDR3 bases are TGTGCCAGTAGTATGGGGAGAGGGGGCAGCAATCAGCCCCAGCATTTT. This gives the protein CASSMGRGGSNQPQHF.

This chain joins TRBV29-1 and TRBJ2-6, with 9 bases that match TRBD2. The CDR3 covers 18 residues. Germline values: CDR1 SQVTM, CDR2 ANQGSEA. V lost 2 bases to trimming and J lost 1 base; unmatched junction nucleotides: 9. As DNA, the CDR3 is TGCAGCGTTGAATGGGAGGTAGCGGGAGTGTCTGGGGCCAACGTCCTGACTTTC. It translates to CSVEWEVAGVSGANVLTF.

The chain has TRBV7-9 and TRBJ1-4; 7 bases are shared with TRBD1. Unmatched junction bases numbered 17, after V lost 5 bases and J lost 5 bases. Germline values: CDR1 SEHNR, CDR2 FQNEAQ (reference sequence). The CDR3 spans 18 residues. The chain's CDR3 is CASSPGTDYSLLNEKLFF. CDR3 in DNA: TGTGCCAGCAGCCCCGGGACAGACTATAGTCTATTGAATGAAAAACTGTTTTTT.